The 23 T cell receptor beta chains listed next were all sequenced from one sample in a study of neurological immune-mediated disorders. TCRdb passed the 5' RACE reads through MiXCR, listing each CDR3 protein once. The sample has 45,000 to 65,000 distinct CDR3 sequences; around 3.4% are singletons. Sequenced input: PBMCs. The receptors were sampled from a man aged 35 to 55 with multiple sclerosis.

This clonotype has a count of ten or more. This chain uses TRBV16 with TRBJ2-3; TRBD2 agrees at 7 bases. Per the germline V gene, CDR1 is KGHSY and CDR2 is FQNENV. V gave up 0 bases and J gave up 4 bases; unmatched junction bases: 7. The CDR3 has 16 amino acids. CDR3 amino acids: CASSQSWTSLPDTQYF. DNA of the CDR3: TGTGCCAGCAGCCAATCGTGGACTAGTTTGCCAGATACGCAGTATTTT.

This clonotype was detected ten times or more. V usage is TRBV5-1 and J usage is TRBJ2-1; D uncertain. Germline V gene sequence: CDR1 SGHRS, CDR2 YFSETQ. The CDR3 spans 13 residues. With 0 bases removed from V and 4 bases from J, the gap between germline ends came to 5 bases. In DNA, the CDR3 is TGCGCCAGCAGCTTGGTCGAGTACAATGAGCAGTTCTTC. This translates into CASSLVEYNEQFF.

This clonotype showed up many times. This chain's CDR3 is CASSLYLGQGDEQYF. Written as DNA, the CDR3 is TGTGCCAGCAGTTTATACTTGGGACAGGGAGACGAGCAGTACTTC. The chain uses TRBV27 and TRBJ2-7; TRBD1 matches at 9 bases. The germline CDR1 and CDR2 sequences are MNHEY and SMNVEV (reference sequence). Trimming took 1 base from V and 5 from J; bases not matched to a gene: 6. This CDR3 contains 15 residues.

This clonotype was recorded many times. The CDR3 region is CASSYSGGSGELFF. Written as DNA, the CDR3 is TGTGCCAGCAGTTACTCTGGGGGCTCCGGGGAGCTGTTTTTT. The chain employs TRBV6-5 and TRBJ2-2, with D possibly TRBD1 on 6 matching bases. This CDR3 has 14 amino acids. CDR1 is MNHEY, CDR2 SVGAGI, per germline. Trimming stripped 0 bases from V and 6 bases from J, with 8 bases between.

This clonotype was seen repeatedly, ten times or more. The CDR3 region is CSAGTSVIETQYF. The CDR3 DNA reads as TGCAGTGCTGGAACTAGCGTGATAGAGACCCAGTACTTC. The chain uses TRBV20-1 and TRBJ2-5, with TRBD2 matching over 7 bases. CDR3 length equals 13 residues. V shed 5 bases and J 4 bases; nucleotides not matched to a gene: 7. CDR1 is DFQATT, CDR2 SNEGSKA, per germline (reference sequence).

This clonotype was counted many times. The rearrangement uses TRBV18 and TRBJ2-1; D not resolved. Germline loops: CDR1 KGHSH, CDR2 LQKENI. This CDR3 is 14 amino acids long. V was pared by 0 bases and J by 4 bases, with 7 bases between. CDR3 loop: CASSPPSEYNEQFF. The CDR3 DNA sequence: TGTGCCAGCTCACCACCGTCAGAATACAATGAGCAGTTCTTC. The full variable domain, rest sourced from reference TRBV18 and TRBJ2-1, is NAGVMQNPRHLVRRRGQEARLRCSPMKGHSHVYWYRQLPEEGLKFMVYLQKENIIDESGMPKERFSAEFPKEGPSILRIQQVVRGDSAAYFCASSPPSEYNEQFFGPGTRLTVL.

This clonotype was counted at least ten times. For the CDR3, the DNA is TGTGCCAGCAGATCGACCGGGACAGGGGCCTACGAGCAGTACTTC. This gives the protein CASRSTGTGAYEQYF. This chain uses TRBV2 with TRBJ2-7; TRBD1 matches 10 bases. This CDR3 comprises 15 residues. Germline-derived CDR1 and CDR2 are SNHLY and FYNNEI. V gave up 6 bases and J gave up 2 bases; unmatched junction bases: 7.

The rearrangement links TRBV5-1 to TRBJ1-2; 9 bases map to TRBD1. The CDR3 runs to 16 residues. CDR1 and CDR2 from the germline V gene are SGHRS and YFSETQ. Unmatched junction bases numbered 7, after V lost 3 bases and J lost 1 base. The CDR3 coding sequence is TGCGCCAGCAGCTCAGGACAGGGGTCGGTTAACTATGGCTACACCTTC. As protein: CASSSGQGSVNYGYTF.

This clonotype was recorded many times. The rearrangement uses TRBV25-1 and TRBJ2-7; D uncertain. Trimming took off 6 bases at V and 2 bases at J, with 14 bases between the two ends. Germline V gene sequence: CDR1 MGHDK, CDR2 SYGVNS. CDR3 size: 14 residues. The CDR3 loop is CASSTPDGAYEQYF. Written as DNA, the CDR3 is TGTGCCAGCAGCACCCCGGACGGCGCCTACGAGCAGTACTTC.

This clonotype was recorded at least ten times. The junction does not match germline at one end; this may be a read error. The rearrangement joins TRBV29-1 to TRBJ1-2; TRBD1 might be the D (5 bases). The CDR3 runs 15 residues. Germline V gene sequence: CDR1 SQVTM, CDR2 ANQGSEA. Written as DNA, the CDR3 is TGCAGCGTCGAAGGACAAGCCTCAGTCAACTATGGCTACACCTTC. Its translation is CSVEGQASVNYGYTF.

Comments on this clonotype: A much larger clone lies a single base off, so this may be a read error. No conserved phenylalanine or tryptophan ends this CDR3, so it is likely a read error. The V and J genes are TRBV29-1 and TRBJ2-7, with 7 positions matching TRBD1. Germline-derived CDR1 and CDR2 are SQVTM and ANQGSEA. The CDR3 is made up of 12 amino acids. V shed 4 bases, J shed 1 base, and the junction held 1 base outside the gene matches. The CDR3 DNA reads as TGCAGCGTTGGGGACAGATCCTACGAGCAGTACTAC. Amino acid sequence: CSVGDRSYEQYY.

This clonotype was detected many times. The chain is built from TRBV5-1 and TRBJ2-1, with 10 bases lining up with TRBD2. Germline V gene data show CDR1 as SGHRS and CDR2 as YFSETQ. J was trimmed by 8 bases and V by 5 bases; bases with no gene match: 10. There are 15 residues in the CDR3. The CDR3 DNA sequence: TGCGCCAGCAGGGAGGTAGCGGGGGGCCGGGATGAGCAGTTCTTC. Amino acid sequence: CASREVAGGRDEQFF.

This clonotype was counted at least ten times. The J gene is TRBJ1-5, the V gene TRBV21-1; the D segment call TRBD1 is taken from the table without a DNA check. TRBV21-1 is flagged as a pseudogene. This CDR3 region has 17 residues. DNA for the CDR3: TGTGCCAGCAGCAAAGCGGGTTACAGGCGGCACAATCAGCCCCAGAATTTT. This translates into CASSKAGYRRHNQPQNF.

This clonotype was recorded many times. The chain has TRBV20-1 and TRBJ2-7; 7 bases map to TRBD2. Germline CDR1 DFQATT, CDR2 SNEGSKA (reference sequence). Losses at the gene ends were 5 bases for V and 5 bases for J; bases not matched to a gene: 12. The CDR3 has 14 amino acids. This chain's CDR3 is CSAFSDGGVNEQYF. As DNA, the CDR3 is TGCAGTGCTTTTTCGGATGGGGGGGTAAACGAGCAGTACTTC.

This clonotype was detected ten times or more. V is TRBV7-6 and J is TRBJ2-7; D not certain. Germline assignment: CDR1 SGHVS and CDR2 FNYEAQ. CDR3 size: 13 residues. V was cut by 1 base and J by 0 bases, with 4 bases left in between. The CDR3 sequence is CASSLESSYEQYF. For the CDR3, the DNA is TGTGCCAGCAGCTTAGAGAGCTCCTACGAGCAGTACTTC.

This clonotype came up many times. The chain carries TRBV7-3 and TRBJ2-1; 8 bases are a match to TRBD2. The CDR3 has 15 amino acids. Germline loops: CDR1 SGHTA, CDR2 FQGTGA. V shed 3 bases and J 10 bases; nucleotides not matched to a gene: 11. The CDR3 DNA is TGTGCCAGCAGCTTGGGGACTAGGGGTCAAAGCGAGCAGTTCTTC. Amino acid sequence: CASSLGTRGQSEQFF. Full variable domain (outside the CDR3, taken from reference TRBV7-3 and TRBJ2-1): GAGVSQTPSNKVTEKGKYVELRCDPISGHTALYWYRQSLGQGPEFLIYFQGTGAADDSGLPNDRFFAVRPEGSVSTLKIQRTERGDSAVYLCASSLGTRGQSEQFFGPGTRLTVL.

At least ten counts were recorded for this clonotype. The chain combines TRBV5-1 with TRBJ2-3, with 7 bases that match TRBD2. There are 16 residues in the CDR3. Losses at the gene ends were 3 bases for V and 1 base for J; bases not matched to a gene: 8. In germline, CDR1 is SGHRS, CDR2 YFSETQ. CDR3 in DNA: TGCGCCAGCAGCTCCTCTTCTAGCGGCGGCACAGATACGCAGTATTTT. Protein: CASSSSSSGGTDTQYF.

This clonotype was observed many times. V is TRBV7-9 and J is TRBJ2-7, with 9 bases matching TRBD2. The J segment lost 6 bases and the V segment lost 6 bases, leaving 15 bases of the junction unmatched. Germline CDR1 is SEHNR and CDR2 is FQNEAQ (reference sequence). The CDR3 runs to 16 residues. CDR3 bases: TGTGCCAGCAGGCCCCTTTCGCGGCTAGCGGGGAGCGAGCAGTACTTC. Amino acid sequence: CASRPLSRLAGSEQYF.

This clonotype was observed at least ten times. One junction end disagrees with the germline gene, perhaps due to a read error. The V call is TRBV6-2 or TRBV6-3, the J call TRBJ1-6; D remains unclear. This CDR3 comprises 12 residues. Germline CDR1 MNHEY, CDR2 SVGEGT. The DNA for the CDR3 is TGTGCCAGCTGGGAGTATAATTCACCCCTCAACTTT. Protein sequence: CASWEYNSPLNF.

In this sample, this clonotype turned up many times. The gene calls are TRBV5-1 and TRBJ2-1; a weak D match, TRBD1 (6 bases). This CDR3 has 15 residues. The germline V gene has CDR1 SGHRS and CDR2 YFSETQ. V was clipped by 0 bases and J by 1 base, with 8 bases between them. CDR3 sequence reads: CASSLVGTSYNEQFF. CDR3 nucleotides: TGCGCCAGCAGCTTGGTAGGGACATCCTACAATGAGCAGTTCTTC.

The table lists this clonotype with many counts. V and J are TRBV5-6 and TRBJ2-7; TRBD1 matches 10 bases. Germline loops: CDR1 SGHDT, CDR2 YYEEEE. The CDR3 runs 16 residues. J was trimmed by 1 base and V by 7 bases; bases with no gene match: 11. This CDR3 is CASFRTGGSISYEQYF. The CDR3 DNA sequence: TGTGCCAGCTTCAGGACAGGGGGTTCGATTTCCTACGAGCAGTACTTC.

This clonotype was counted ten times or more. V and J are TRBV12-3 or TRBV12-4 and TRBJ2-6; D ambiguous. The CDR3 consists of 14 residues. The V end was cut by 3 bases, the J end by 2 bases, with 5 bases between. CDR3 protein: CASSFGPGANVLTF. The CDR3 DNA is TGTGCCAGCAGTTTTGGGCCTGGGGCCAACGTCCTGACTTTC.

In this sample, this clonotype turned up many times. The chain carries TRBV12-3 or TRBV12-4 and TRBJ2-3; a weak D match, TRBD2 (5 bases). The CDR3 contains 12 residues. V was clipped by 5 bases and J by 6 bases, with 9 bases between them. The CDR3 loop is CASSPRGDTQYF. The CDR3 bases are TGTGCCAGCAGTCCAAGAGGGGATACGCAGTATTTT.